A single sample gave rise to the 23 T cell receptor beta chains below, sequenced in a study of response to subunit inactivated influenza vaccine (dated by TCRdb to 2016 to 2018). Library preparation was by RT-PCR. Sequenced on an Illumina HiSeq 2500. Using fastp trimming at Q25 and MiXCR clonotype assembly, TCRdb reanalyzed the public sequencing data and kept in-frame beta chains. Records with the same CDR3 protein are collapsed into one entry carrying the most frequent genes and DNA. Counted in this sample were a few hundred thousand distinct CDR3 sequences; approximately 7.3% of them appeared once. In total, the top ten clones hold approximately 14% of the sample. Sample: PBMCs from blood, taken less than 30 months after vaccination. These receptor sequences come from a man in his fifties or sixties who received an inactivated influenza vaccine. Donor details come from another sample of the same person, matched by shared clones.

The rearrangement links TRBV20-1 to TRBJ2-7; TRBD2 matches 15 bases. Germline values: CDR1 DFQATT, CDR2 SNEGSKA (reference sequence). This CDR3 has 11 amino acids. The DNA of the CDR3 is TGCAGCGGACTAGCGGGAGGGGGGCAGTACTTC. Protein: CSGLAGGGQYF.

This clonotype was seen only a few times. The CDR3 is CASSSGAGVNEQFF. In DNA form, the CDR3 reads TGCGCCAGCAGTAGTGGGGCAGGGGTGAATGAGCAGTTCTTC. The chain is built from TRBV4-3 and TRBJ2-1; weak D call: TRBD1 (6 bases). V was shortened by 6 bases and J by 7 bases, with 16 bases between the two germline ends. The germline V gene has CDR1 LGHNA and CDR2 YSLEER. The CDR3 is 14 amino acids.

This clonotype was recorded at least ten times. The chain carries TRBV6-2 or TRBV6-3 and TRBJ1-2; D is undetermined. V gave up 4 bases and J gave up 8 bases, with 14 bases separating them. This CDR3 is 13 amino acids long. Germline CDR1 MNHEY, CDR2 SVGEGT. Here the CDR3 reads CASSLGRINGYTF. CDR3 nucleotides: TGTGCCAGCAGTTTGGGTAGAATAAACGGCTACACCTTC.

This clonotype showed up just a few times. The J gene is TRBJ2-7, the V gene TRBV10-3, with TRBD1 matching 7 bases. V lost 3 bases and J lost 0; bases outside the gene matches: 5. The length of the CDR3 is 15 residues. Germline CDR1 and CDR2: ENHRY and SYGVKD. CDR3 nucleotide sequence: TGTGCCATCAGTGAAACAGGGGCGGGCTCCTACGAGCAGTACTTC. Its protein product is CAISETGAGSYEQYF.

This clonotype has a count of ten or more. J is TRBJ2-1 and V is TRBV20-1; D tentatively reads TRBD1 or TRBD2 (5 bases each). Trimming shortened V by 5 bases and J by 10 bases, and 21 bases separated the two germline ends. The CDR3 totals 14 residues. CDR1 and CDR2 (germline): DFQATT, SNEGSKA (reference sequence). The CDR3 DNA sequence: TGCAGTGCTGTCCGGGACGGAGGTCGAAGGGAGCAGTTCTTC. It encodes CSAVRDGGRREQFF.

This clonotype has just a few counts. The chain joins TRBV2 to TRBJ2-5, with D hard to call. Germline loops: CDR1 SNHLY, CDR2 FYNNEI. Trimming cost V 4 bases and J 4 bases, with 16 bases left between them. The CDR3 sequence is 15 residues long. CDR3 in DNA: TGTGCCAGCAGTGGGTTCGGAACCGAAGGAGAGACCCAGTACTTC. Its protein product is CASSGFGTEGETQYF. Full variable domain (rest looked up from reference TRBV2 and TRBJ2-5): EPEVTQTPSHQVTQMGQEVILRCVPISNHLYFYWYRQILGQKVEFLVSFYNNEISEKSEIFDDQFSVERPDGSNFTLKIRSTKLEDSAMYFCASSGFGTEGETQYFGPGTRLLVL.

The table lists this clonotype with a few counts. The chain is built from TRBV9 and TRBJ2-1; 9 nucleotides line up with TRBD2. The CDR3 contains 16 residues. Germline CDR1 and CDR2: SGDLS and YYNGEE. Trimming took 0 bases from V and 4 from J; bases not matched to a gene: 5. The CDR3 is CASSVGTSAKYNEQFF. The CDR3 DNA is TGTGCCAGCAGCGTAGGGACTAGCGCCAAATACAATGAGCAGTTCTTC.

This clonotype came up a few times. CDR3 protein: CSVARGAEAEQFF. CDR3 DNA: TGCAGCGTTGCCCGCGGGGCGGAGGCTGAGCAGTTCTTC. V and J are TRBV29-1 and TRBJ2-1; TRBD2 might be the D (6 bases). Germline assignment: CDR1 SQVTM and CDR2 ANQGSEA. The germline V and J ends were trimmed by 4 bases and 9 bases, with 16 bases remaining between them. The CDR3 consists of 13 residues.

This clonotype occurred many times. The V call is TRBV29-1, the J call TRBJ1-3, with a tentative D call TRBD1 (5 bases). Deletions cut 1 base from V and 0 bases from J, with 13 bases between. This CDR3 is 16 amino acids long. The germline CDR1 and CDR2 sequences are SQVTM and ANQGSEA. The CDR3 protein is CSVEVRRGGSGNTIYF. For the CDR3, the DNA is TGCAGCGTTGAAGTTCGTCGGGGGGGCTCTGGAAACACCATATATTTT.

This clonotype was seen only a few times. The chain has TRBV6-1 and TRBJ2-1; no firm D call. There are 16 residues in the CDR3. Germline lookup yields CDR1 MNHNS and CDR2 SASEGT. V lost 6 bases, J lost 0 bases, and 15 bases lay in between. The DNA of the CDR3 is TGTGCCAGCAGGCTCATCAGCTGGAGCTCCTACAATGAGCAGTTCTTC. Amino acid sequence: CASRLISWSSYNEQFF.

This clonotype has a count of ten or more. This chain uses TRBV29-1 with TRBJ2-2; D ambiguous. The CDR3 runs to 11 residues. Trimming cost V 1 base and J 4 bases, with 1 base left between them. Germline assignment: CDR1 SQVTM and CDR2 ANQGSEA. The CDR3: CSVEVTGELFF. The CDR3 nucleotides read TGCAGCGTTGAAGTCACCGGGGAGCTGTTTTTT.

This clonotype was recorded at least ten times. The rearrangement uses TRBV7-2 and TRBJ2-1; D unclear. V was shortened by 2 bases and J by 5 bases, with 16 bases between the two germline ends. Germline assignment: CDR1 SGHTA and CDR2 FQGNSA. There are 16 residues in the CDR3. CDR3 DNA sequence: TGTGCCAGCAGCTTACAGGTAGGCCGGTGGAACAATGAGCAGTTCTTC. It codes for CASSLQVGRWNNEQFF.

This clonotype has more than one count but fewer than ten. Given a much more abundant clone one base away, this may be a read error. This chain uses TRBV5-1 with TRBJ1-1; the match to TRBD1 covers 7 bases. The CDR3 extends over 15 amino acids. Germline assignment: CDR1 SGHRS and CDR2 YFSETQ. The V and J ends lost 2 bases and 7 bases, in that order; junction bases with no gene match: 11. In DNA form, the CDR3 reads TGCGCCAGCAGCTTAGGACAGGTCAAAGGGTGTGAAGCTTTCTTT. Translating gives CASSLGQVKGCEAFF.

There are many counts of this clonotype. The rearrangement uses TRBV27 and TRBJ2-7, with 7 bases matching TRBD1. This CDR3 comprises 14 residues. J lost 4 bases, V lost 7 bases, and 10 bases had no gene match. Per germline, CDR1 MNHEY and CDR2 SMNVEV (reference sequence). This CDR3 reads CASKLTHRGYEQYF. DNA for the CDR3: TGTGCCAGCAAACTAACCCACAGGGGTTACGAGCAGTACTTC.

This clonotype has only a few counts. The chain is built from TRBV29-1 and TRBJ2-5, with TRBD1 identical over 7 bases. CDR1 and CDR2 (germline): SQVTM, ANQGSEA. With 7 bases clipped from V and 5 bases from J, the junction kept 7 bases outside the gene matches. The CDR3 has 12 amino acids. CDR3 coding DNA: TGCAGCGAGGACAGGAGGATTGAGACCCAGTACTTC. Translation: CSEDRRIETQYF.

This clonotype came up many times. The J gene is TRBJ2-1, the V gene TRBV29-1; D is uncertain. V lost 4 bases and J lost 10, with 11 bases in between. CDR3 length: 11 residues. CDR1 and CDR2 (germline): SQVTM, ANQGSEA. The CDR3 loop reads CSVGASREQFF. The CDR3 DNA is TGCAGCGTTGGGGCCTCTAGGGAGCAGTTCTTC.

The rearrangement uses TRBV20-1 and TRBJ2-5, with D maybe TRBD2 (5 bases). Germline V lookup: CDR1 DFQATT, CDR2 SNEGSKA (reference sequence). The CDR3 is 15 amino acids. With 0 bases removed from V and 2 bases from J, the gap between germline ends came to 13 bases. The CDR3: CSARDSESPQETQYF. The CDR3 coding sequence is TGCAGTGCTAGAGATAGCGAAAGTCCACAAGAGACCCAGTACTTC.

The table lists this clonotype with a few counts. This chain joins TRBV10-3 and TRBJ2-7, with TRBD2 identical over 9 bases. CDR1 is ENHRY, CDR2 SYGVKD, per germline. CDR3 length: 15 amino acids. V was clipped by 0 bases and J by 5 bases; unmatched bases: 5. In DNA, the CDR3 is TGTGCCATCAGTGAGTCTAGCGGGAGAGCTGACGAGCAGTACTTC. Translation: CAISESSGRADEQYF.

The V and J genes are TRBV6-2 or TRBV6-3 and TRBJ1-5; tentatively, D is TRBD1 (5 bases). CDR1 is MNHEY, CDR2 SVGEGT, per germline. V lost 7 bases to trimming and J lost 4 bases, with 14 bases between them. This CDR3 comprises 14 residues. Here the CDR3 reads CASKDSLSNQPQHF. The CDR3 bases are TGTGCCAGCAAAGACAGTCTTTCGAATCAGCCCCAGCATTTT.

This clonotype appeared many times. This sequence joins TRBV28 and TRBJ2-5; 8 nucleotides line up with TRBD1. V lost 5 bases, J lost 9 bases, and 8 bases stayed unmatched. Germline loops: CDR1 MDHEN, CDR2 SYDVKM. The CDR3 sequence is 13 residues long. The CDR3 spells CASSGGQGRSQYF. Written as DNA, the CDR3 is TGTGCCAGCAGTGGTGGACAGGGAAGGTCCCAGTACTTC.

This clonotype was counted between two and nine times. CDR3 amino acids: CSADDRGYEQYF. CDR3 bases: TGCAGTGCTGATGACCGCGGCTACGAGCAGTACTTC. The chain combines TRBV20-1 with TRBJ2-7, with D uncertain. Germline values: CDR1 DFQATT, CDR2 SNEGSKA (reference sequence). V lost 5 bases and J 3 bases, leaving 11 bases between the germline ends. The CDR3 runs to 12 residues.

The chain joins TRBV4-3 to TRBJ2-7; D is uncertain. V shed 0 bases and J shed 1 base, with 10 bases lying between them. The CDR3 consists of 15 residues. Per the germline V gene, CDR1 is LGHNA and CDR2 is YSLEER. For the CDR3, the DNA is TGCGCCAGCAGCCAAGATTTAGGAGTTTCCTACGAGCAGTACTTC. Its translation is CASSQDLGVSYEQYF.

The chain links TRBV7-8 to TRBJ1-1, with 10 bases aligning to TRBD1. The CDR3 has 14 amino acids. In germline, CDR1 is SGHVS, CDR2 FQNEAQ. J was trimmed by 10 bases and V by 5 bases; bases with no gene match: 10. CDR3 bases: TGTGCCAGCAGCACCCAGTTGACAGGGGGCCTAGCTTTCTTT. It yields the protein CASSTQLTGGLAFF.